The 14 T cell receptor beta chains presented below share a single source sample, sequenced in a study of blood T cell repertoires in COVID-19. Data came from immunoSEQ multiplex PCR; TCRdb stores just in-frame clones and leaves some out. The sample consists of roughly 290,000 clones, approximately 87% of them appearing once. Specimen: peripheral blood. These receptors came from a woman in her fifties or sixties who had recovered from COVID-19.

V gene TRBV6-2 or TRBV6-3 combines with J gene TRBJ1-2; D unclear. Germline V CDR1 and CDR2: MNHEY, SVGEGT. V lost 2 bases and J lost 3, with 16 bases in between. The CDR3 is 16 amino acids. The CDR3 loop reads CASSYEYAAGYYGYTF. In DNA form, the CDR3 reads TGTGCCAGCAGTTACGAATACGCGGCCGGATACTATGGCTACACCTTC.

The chain couples TRBV28 to TRBJ2-5; the D gene is possibly TRBD2 (6 bases). Germline CDR1 and CDR2: MDHEN and SYDVKM. This CDR3 spans 15 amino acids. V was cut by 6 bases and J by 7 bases, with 21 bases left in between. CDR3 coding DNA: TGTGCCAGCAGCCAGACCCAGGGCCTGGAGGGGACCCAGTACTTC. Its protein is CASSQTQGLEGTQYF.

The chain couples TRBV11-2 to TRBJ1-1; D might be TRBD1 (6 bases). This CDR3 comprises 16 residues. CDR1 and CDR2 from the germline V gene are SGHAT and FQNNGV. The V and J ends lost 5 bases and 6 bases respectively, with 22 bases between them. CDR3 protein: CASSPRGQTRTAEAFF. The CDR3 coding sequence is TGTGCCAGCAGCCCCCGTGGACAGACCCGAACGGCTGAAGCTTTCTTT.

The V gene is TRBV7-2, the J gene TRBJ1-4, with 9 bases matching TRBD1. The CDR3 loop spans 19 amino acids. Germline loops: CDR1 SGHTA, CDR2 FQGNSA. The junction had 12 bases not matched to a gene; V was cut back by 2 bases and J by 2 bases. For the CDR3, the DNA is TGTGCCAGCAGCTTAATCGCCGGACAGGGGAGAGCTACTAATGAAAAACTGTTTTTT. Its translation: CASSLIAGQGRATNEKLFF.

The V call is TRBV29-1, the J call TRBJ2-2, with a weak D call TRBD2 (6 bases). CDR3 length: 15 amino acids. V shed 5 bases and J shed 3 bases, with 16 bases lying between them. Per the germline V gene, CDR1 is SQVTM and CDR2 is ANQGSEA. CDR3 region: CSVPRDSSHTGELFF. CDR3 DNA: TGCAGCGTTCCTCGGGACTCCTCCCACACCGGGGAGCTGTTTTTT.

The rearrangement joins TRBV6-4 to TRBJ2-3; TRBD2 matches 11 bases. V dropped 3 bases and J dropped 5; count of bases not matched to a gene: 4. Per germline, CDR1 MRHNA and CDR2 SNTAGT. The CDR3 has 15 residues. The CDR3 DNA reads as TGTGCCAGCAGTGATCCTAGCGGGGGGATAGATACGCAGTATTTT. Encoded protein: CASSDPSGGIDTQYF.

The chain uses TRBV30 and TRBJ1-4; a possible D gene is TRBD1 (5 bases). The germline gives CDR1 GTSNPN, CDR2 SVGIG (reference sequence). V was pared by 1 base and J by 7 bases, with 10 bases between. CDR3 length: 13 residues. CDR3 sequence (DNA): TGTGCCTGGAGTGCGTGGGGCTTTGAAAAACTGTTTTTT. This translates into CAWSAWGFEKLFF. Full variable domain (rest looked up from reference TRBV30 and TRBJ1-4): SQTIHQWPATLVQPVGSPLSLECTVEGTSNPNLYWYRQAAGRGLQLLFYSVGIGQISSEVPQNLSASRPQDRQFILSSKKLLLSDSGFYLCAWSAWGFEKLFFGSGTQLSVL.

The chain joins TRBV9 to TRBJ2-7; possible D gene TRBD1, 7 bases. Germline V gives CDR1 SGDLS, CDR2 YYNGEE. This CDR3 has 15 residues. V lost 5 bases and J lost 2, with 17 bases in between. CDR3 loop: CASSPGTAGTYEQYF. The CDR3 coding sequence is TGTGCCAGCAGTCCCGGGACAGCGGGCACCTACGAGCAGTACTTC.

V is TRBV24-1 and J is TRBJ1-2; 7 positions match TRBD1. In germline, CDR1 is KGHDR, CDR2 SFDVKD. V was clipped by 6 bases and J by 2 bases; unmatched bases: 2. The CDR3 contains 13 residues. CDR3 DNA sequence: TGTGCCACCAGTCGGGACAGCAACTATGGCTACACCTTC. Translation: CATSRDSNYGYTF.

The chain recombines TRBV27 with TRBJ2-3, with D unclear. From germline, CDR1 is MNHEY and CDR2 SMNVEV (reference sequence). The CDR3 contains 16 residues. V was pared by 2 bases and J by 0 bases, with 12 bases between. CDR3 DNA: TGTGCCAGCAGTTTAGCCGCTAGTTCTAGCACAGATACGCAGTATTTT. Amino acids: CASSLAASSSTDTQYF.

This chain links TRBV18 with TRBJ1-2; 7 nucleotides agree with TRBD1. V lost 1 base, J lost 2 bases, and 4 bases stayed unmatched. Germline-derived CDR1 and CDR2 are KGHSH and LQKENI. The length of the CDR3 is 15 residues. CDR3 bases: TGTGCCAGCTCACCACAGGGGGCCCAGAACTATGGCTACACCTTC. Translated: CASSPQGAQNYGYTF.

The V and J genes are TRBV6-5 and TRBJ2-7; 9 bases agree with TRBD2. From germline, CDR1 is MNHEY and CDR2 SVGAGI. With V trimmed by 4 bases and J by 8 bases, 9 bases remained unmatched. This CDR3 comprises 14 residues. The CDR3 spells CASSSYSGSTQQYF. The CDR3 coding sequence is TGTGCCAGCAGTTCCTATAGCGGGAGTACCCAGCAGTACTTC.

The chain employs TRBV7-3 and TRBJ2-1, with 9 bases matching TRBD2. The germline CDR1 and CDR2 sequences are SGHTA and FQGTGA. This CDR3 is built from 16 residues. Trimming took 0 bases from V and 6 from J; bases not matched to a gene: 6. CDR3 in amino acids: CASSLTRAGGANEQFF. The CDR3 DNA follows: TGTGCCAGCAGCTTAACCAGGGCGGGAGGGGCCAATGAGCAGTTCTTC.

This chain uses TRBV28 with TRBJ2-7; the match to TRBD1 covers 12 bases. V gave up 6 bases and J gave up 6 bases; unmatched junction bases: 9. Germline loops: CDR1 MDHEN, CDR2 SYDVKM. The CDR3 consists of 15 residues. The CDR3 protein is CASSSPGQGAGEQYF. CDR3 nucleotide sequence: TGTGCCAGCAGCTCCCCGGGACAGGGGGCGGGCGAGCAGTACTTC.